This T cell receptor (beta chain) was sequenced in a study of blood T cell repertoires in COVID-19. Study-wide background: Acute and convalescent COVID-19 specimens originated in the United States, Italy and Spain. T cells, B-cell-depleted T cells, or PBMCs supplied cDNA or gDNA.

Measured with immunoSEQ multiplex PCR; TCRdb has only the in-frame clones, and not every one. The sample includes 200,000 to 250,000 clones, over 80% of them seen just once. The CDR3 length is 17 residues. V dropped 0 bases and J dropped 1 base, with 15 bases sitting between them. The germline V gene encodes CDR1 LNHNV and CDR2 YYDKDF (reference sequence). The chain carries TRBV15 and TRBJ2-5, with D possibly matching TRBD2 (5 bases). Sequencing was carried out using PBMCs or T cells enriched from blood (not recorded which). The clonotype was recovered from a woman younger than 30 who had recovered from COVID-19. CDR3: CATSRDRLAGSQETQYF. As DNA, the CDR3 is TGTGCCACCAGCAGAGATAGGCTAGCTGGTTCCCAAGAGACCCAGTACTTC.